Following are 8 T cell receptor beta chains from one sample sequenced in a study of regulatory T cells in long-lasting Graves disease. Arm-PCR of CDR3 regions and iRepertoire HTBI primers were the basis on which TCR beta libraries were built. TCRdb re-called the multiplex PCR reads through MiXCR, storing one row per CDR3 protein. The sample lists approximately 500,000 distinct CDR3 sequences, roughly 21% occurring once. Documented time point: persistent/refractory GD, antithyroid drugs over 5 years with positive TRAb. From PBMCs, RNA was extracted and then used to make the TCR library. Sequenced material: peripheral blood mononuclear cells (PBMCs), taken when the disease was refractory, from a patient treated with antithyroid drugs. The receptors come from a female donor with Graves disease.

The rearrangement uses TRBV20-1 and TRBJ2-5; 11 nucleotides match TRBD2. The CDR3 contains 16 residues. The V gene's germline CDR1 is DFQATT and CDR2 SNEGSKA (reference sequence). Losses at the gene ends were 0 bases for V and 1 base for J; bases not matched to a gene: 4. The chain's CDR3 is CSARDSGTSGQETQYF. The CDR3, as DNA: TGCAGTGCTAGAGATTCCGGGACTAGCGGCCAAGAGACCCAGTACTTC.

Turning to this clonotype: This clone may be a read error of a much larger clone one base away. This sequence joins TRBV11-2 and TRBJ2-7; the D is unclear. The CDR3 is made up of 14 amino acids. Germline assignment: CDR1 SGHAT and CDR2 FQNNGV. The CDR3 protein is CAISFQATGYEQYF. Here the CDR3 DNA reads TGTGCCATCAGCTTCCAGGCGACGGGCTACGAGCAGTACTTC. The whole variable domain, filled in from reference TRBV11-2 and TRBJ2-7, reads EAGVAQSPRYKIIEKRQSVAFWCNPISGHATLYWYQQILGQGPKLLIQFQNNGVVDDSQLPKDRFSAERLKGVDSTLKIQPAKLEDSAVYLCAISFQATGYEQYFGPGTRLTVT.

V usage is TRBV5-1 and J usage is TRBJ1-1; weak D call: TRBD1 (5 bases). The V gene lost 3 bases and the J gene lost 3 bases, with 9 bases spanning the gap. The germline CDR1 and CDR2 sequences are SGHRS and YFSETQ. This CDR3 has 13 residues. CDR3 residues: CASSWGGDTEAFF. The CDR3 nucleotides are TGCGCCAGCAGCTGGGGGGGGGACACTGAAGCTTTCTTT.

Only a few counts were recorded for this clonotype. The J gene is TRBJ1-6, the V gene TRBV27; D gene unclear. Germline V gene lookup returns CDR1 MNHEY and CDR2 SMNVEV (reference sequence). The CDR3 has 14 residues. V dropped 2 bases and J dropped 7 bases, with 9 bases sitting between them. CDR3 region: CASSLRGFNSPLHF. In DNA, the CDR3 is TGTGCCAGCAGTTTAAGAGGGTTCAATTCACCCCTCCACTTT.

The J gene is TRBJ2-2, the V gene TRBV20-1, with D unclear. From germline, CDR1 is DFQATT and CDR2 SNEGSKA (reference sequence). Between the trimmed V and J ends, which lost 0 bases and 9 bases, there was a span of 8 bases. The CDR3 spans 12 residues. For the CDR3, the DNA is TGCAGTGCTAGAGAGGGATTCCGGGAGCTGTTTTTT. Its protein product is CSAREGFRELFF.

Many counts were recorded for this clonotype. The CDR3 DNA sequence: TGTGCCAGCACTACCGGGATTCAGGGGGCCTACGAGCAGTACTTC. Protein: CASTTGIQGAYEQYF. The J gene is TRBJ2-7, the V gene TRBV28; TRBD1 matches 7 bases. CDR1 and CDR2 (germline): MDHEN, SYDVKM. V was clipped by 7 bases and J by 2 bases; unmatched bases: 11. The CDR3 loop spans 15 amino acids.

The chain links TRBV12-3 or TRBV12-4 to TRBJ1-5, with D maybe TRBD1 (6 bases). The CDR3 spans 18 residues. V was pared by 5 bases and J by 2 bases, with 22 bases between. The CDR3 region has the DNA TGTGCCAGCAGTCCCCAGCGGCGGGGGGGCCTCGGCAATCAGCCCCAGCATTTT. This sequence encodes CASSPQRRGGLGNQPQHF.

This clonotype was seen ten or more times. The chain is built from TRBV6-2 or TRBV6-3 and TRBJ1-5; weak D call: TRBD1 (5 bases). CDR3 length: 15 amino acids. CDR1 is MNHEY and CDR2 is SVGEGT in the germline V gene. Trimming took off 6 bases at V and 9 bases at J, with 21 bases between the two ends. For the CDR3, the DNA is TGTGCCAGCAGCCCCGGGACGGGCACTAGTGGGCCCCAGCATTTT. Its protein is CASSPGTGTSGPQHF.